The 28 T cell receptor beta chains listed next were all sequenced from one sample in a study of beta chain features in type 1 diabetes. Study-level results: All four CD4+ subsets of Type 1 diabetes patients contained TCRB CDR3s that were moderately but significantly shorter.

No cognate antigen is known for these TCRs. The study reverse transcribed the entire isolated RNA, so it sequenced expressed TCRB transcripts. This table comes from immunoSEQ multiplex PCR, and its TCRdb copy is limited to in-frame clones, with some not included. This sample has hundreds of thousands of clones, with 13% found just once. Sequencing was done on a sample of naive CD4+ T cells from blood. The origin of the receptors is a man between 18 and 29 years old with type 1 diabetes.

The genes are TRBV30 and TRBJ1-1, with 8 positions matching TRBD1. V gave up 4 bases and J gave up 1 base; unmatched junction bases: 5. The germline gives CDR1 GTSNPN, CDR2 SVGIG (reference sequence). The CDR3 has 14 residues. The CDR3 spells CAWNFGTGNTEAFF. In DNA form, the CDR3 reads TGTGCCTGGAACTTTGGGACAGGGAACACTGAAGCTTTCTTT.

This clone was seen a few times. In DNA form, the CDR3 reads TGCAGCGTTGTGGGGGGGAACTATGGCTACACCTTC. Protein: CSVVGGNYGYTF. The gene calls are TRBV29-1 and TRBJ1-2; a possible D gene is TRBD1 (5 bases). V lost 4 bases, J lost 2 bases, and 8 bases lay in between. The CDR3 sequence is 12 residues long. Germline V CDR1 and CDR2: SQVTM, ANQGSEA.

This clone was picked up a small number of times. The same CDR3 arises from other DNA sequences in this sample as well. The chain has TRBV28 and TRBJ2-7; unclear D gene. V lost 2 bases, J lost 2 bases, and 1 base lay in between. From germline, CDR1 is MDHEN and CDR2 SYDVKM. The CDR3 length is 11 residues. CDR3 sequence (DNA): TGTGCCAGCAGTTTAGCCTACGAGCAGTACTTC. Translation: CASSLAYEQYF.

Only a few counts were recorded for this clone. Written as DNA, the CDR3 is TGTGCCAGCAGCGCCCTATCCGGTGTCGGCTACACCTTC. Protein product: CASSALSGVGYTF. The chain is built from TRBV9 and TRBJ1-2; D remains unclear. The V end lost 3 bases, the J end lost 8 bases, and 14 bases lay between the germline ends. The CDR3 loop spans 13 amino acids. Germline V gene lookup returns CDR1 SGDLS and CDR2 YYNGEE.

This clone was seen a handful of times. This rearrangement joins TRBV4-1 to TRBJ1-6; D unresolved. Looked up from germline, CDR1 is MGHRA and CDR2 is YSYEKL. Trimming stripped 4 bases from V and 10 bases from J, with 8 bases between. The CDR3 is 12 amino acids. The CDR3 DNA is TGCGCCAGCAGCCCTCTCGGCTCACCCCTCCACTTT. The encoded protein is CASSPLGSPLHF.

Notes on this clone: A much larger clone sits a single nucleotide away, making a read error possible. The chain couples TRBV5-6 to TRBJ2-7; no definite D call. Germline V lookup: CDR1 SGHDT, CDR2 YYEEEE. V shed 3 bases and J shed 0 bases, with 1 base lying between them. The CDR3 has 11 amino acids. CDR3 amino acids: CASSYSYEQYF. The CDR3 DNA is TGTGCCAGCAGCTACTCCTACGAGCAGTACTTC.

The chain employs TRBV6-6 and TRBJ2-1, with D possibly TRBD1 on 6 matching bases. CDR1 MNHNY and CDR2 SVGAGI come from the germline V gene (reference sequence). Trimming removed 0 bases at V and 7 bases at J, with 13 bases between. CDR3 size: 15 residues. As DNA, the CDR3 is TGTGCCAGCAGTTACTCGAGGGCAGGGGAGAATGAGCAGTTCTTC. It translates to CASSYSRAGENEQFF.

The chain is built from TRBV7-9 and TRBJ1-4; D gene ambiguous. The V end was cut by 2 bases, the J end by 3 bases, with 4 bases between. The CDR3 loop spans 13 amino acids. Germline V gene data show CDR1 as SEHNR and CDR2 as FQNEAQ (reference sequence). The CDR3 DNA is TGTGCCAGCAGCTTATCGGCTAATGAAAAACTGTTTTTT. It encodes CASSLSANEKLFF.

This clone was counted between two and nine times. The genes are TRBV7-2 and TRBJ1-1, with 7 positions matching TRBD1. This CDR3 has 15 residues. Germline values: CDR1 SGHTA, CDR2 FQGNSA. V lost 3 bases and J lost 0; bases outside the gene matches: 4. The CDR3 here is CASSFGTVMNTEAFF. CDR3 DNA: TGTGCCAGCAGCTTTGGGACAGTAATGAACACTGAAGCTTTCTTT.

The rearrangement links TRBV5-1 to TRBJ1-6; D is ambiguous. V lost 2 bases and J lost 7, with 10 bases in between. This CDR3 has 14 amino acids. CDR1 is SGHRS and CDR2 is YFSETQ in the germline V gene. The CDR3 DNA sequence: TGCGCCAGCAGCTTCGAGTCTGGGAATTCACCCCTCCACTTT. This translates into CASSFESGNSPLHF. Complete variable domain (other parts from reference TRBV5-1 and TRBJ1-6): KAGVTQTPRYLIKTRGQQVTLSCSPISGHRSVSWYQQTPGQGLQFLFEYFSETQRNKGNFPGRFSGRQFSNSRSEMNVSTLELGDSALYLCASSFESGNSPLHFGNGTRLTVT.

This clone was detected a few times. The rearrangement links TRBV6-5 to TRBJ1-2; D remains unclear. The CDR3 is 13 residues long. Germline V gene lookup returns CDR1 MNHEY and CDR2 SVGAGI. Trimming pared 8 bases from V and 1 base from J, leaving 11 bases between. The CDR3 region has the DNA TGTGCCAGCCCGATAGAGGGTAACTATGGCTACACCTTC. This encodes CASPIEGNYGYTF.

The CDR3 loop reads CASSQDFRGETQYF. CDR3 nucleotide sequence: TGCGCCAGCAGCCAAGATTTTAGGGGCGAGACCCAGTACTTC. This sequence joins TRBV4-1 and TRBJ2-5, with D tentatively TRBD1 (5 bases). V was cut by 0 bases and J by 5 bases, with 10 bases left in between. From germline, CDR1 is MGHRA and CDR2 YSYEKL. The CDR3 runs to 14 residues.

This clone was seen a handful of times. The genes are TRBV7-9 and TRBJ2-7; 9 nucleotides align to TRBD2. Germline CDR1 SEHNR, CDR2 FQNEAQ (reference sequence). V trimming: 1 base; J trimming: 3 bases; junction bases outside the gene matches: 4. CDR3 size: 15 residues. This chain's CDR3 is CASSLGGGAFYEQYF. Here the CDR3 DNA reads TGTGCCAGCAGCTTAGGCGGGGGGGCCTTCTACGAGCAGTACTTC.

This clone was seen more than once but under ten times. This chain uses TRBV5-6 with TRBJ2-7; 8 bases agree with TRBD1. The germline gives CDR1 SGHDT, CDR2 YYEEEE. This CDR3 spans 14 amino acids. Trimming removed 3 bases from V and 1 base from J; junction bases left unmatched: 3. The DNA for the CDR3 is TGTGCCAGCAGCTACCGGACAGGGTCCTACGAGCAGTACTTC. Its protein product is CASSYRTGSYEQYF.

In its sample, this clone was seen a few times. The CDR3 DNA reads TGTGCCAGCAGCCGATTTACGGCTGGTGAGCAGTTCTTC. This gives the protein CASSRFTAGEQFF. The chain employs TRBV4-2 and TRBJ2-1; D not certain. Germline CDR1 LGHNA, CDR2 YNFKEQ. Trimming left V 4 bases short and J 9 bases short, with 13 bases between. The CDR3 has 13 residues.

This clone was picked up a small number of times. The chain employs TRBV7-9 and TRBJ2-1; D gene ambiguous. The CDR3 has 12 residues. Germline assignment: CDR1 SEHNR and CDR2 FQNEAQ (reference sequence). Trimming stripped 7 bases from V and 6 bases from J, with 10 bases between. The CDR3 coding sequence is TGTGCCAGCACGCTGAACATCAATGAGCAGTTCTTC. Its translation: CASTLNINEQFF.

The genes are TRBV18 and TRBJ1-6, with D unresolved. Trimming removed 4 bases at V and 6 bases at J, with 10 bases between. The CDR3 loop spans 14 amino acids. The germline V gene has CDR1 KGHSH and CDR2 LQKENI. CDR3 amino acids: CASSLRELNSPLHF. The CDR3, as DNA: TGTGCCAGCTCACTGCGGGAGCTTAATTCACCCCTCCACTTT.

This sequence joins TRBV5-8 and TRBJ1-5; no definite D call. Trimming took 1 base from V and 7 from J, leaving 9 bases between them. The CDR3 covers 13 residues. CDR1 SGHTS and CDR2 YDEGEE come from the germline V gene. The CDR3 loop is CASSLTGVQPQHF. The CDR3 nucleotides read TGTGCCAGCAGCTTGACTGGCGTCCAGCCCCAGCATTTT.

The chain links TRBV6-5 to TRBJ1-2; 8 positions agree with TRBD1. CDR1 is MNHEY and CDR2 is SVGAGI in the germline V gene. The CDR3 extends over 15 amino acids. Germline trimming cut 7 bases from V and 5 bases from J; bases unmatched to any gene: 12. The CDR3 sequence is CASTQGQGLGYGYTF. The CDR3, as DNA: TGTGCCAGCACCCAAGGACAGGGTCTGGGATATGGCTACACCTTC.

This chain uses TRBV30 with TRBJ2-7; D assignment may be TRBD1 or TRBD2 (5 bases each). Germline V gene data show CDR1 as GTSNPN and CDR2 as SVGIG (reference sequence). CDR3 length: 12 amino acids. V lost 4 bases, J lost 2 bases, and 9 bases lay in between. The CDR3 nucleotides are TGTGCCTGGAAGGGGACCCCCTACGAGCAGTACTTC. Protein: CAWKGTPYEQYF. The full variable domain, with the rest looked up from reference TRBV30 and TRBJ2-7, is SQTIHQWPATLVQPVGSPLSLECTVEGTSNPNLYWYRQAAGRGLQLLFYSVGIGQISSEVPQNLSASRPQDRQFILSSKKLLLSDSGFYLCAWKGTPYEQYFGPGTRLTVT.

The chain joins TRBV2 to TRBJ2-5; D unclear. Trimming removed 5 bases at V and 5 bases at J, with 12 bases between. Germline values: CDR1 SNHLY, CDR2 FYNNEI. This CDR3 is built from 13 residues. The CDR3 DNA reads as TGTGCCAGCAGTCCCGACGGTTCGGAGACCCAGTACTTC. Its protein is CASSPDGSETQYF.

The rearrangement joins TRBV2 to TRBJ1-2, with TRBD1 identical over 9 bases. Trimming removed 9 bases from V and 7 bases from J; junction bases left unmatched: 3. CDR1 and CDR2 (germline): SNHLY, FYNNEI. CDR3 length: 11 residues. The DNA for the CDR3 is TGTGCCAGAACAGGGGGCATTGGCTACACCTTC. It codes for CARTGGIGYTF.

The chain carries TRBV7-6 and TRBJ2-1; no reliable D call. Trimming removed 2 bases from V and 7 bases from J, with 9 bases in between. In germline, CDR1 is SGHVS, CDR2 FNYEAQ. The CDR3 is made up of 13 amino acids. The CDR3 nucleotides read TGTGCCAGCAGCTTATTAGGGATTAATGAGCAGTTCTTC. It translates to CASSLLGINEQFF.

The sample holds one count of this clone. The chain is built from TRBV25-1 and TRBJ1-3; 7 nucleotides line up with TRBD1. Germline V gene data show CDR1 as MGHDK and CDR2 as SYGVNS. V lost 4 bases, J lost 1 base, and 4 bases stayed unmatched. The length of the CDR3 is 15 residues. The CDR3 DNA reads TGTGCCAGCAGTGGGACAGGTCGTTCTGGAAACACCATATATTTT. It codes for CASSGTGRSGNTIYF. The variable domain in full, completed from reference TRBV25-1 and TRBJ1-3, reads EADIYQTPRYLVIGTGKKITLECSQTMGHDKMYWYQQDPGMELHLIHYSYGVNSTEKGDLSSESTVSRIRTEHFPLTLESARPSHTSQYLCASSGTGRSGNTIYFGEGSWLTVV.

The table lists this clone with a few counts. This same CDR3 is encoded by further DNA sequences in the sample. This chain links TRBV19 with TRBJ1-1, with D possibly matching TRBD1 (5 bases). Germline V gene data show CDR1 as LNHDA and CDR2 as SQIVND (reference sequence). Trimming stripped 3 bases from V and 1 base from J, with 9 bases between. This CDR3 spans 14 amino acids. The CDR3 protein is CASSIGQGNTEAFF. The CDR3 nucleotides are TGTGCCAGTAGTATCGGTCAGGGGAACACTGAAGCTTTCTTT.

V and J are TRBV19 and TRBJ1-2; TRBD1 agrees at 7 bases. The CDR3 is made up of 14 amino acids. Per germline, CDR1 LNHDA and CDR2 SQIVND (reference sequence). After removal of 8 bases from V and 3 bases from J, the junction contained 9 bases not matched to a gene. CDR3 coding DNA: TGTGCCAGTCATCAGTCAGGGGGGGACTATGGCTACACCTTC. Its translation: CASHQSGGDYGYTF.

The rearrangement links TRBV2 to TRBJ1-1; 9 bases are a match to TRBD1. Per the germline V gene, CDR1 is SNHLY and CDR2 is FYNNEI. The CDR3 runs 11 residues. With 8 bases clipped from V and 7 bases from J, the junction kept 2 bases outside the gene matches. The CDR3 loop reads CASGTGNEAFF. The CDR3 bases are TGTGCCAGCGGGACAGGGAATGAAGCTTTCTTT.

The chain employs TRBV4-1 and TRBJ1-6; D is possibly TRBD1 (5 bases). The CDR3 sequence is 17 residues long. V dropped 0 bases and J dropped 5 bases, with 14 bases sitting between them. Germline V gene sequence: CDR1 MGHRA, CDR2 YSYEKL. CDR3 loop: CASSQDPEPGNNSPLHF. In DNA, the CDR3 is TGCGCCAGCAGCCAAGATCCGGAGCCAGGGAATAATTCACCCCTCCACTTT.